This T cell receptor (beta chain) was observed in a study of T-cell memory formation after mild COVID-19. In the study overall: There were largely donor-specific TCR clusters. Whole-study findings and limits: CD4/CD8 balance held among clones contracting day 15 to 85, and later expanders leaned CD4+.

Points on this clonotype: Its antigen is currently unknown.

TCRdb recomputed calls from the 5' RACE reads with MiXCR, one row per CDR3 protein. There are over 95,000 distinct CDR3 sequences in the sample; 22% occur only once, and about 38% lies in the top ten. This CDR3 has 13 residues. The germline gives CDR1 MNHNY, CDR2 SVGAGI (reference sequence). V lost 7 bases to trimming and J lost 10 bases, with 14 bases between them. The V gene is TRBV6-6, the J gene TRBJ1-6, with a tentative D call TRBD1 (6 bases). The sequenced sample was PBMCs or a T cell subset sorted from them (not recorded which). This receptor was taken from a man aged 18 to 30 who had mild COVID-19 (a few samples of this study predate the infection). Cell type and time point are not known. This CDR3 reads CASTMKGVSPLHF. The DNA of the CDR3 is TGTGCCAGCACCATGAAGGGGGTCTCACCCCTCCACTTT.